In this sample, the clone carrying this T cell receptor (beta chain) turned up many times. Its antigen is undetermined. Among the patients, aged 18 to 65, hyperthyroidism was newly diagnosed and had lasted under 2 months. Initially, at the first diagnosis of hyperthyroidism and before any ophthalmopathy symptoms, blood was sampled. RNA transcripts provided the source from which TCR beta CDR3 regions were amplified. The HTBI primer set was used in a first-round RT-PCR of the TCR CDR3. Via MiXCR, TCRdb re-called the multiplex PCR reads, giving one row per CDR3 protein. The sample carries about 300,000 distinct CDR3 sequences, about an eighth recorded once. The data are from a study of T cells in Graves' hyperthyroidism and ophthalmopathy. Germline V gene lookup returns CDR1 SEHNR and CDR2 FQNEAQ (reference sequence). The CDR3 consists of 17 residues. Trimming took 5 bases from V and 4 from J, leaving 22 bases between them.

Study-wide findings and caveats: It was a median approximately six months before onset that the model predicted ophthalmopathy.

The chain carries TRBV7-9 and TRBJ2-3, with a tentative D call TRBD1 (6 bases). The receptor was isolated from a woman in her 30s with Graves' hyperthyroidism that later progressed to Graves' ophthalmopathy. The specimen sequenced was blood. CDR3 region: CASSGKLRGKAPDTQYF. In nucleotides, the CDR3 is TGTGCCAGCAGCGGCAAGTTGAGGGGGAAAGCCCCAGATACGCAGTATTTT. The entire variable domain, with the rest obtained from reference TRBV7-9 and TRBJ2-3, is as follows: DTGVSQNPRHKITKRGQNVTFRCDPISEHNRLYWYRQTLGQGPEFLTYFQNEAQLEKSRLLSDRFSAERPKGSFSTLEIQRTEQGDSAMYLCASSGKLRGKAPDTQYFGPGTRLTVL.